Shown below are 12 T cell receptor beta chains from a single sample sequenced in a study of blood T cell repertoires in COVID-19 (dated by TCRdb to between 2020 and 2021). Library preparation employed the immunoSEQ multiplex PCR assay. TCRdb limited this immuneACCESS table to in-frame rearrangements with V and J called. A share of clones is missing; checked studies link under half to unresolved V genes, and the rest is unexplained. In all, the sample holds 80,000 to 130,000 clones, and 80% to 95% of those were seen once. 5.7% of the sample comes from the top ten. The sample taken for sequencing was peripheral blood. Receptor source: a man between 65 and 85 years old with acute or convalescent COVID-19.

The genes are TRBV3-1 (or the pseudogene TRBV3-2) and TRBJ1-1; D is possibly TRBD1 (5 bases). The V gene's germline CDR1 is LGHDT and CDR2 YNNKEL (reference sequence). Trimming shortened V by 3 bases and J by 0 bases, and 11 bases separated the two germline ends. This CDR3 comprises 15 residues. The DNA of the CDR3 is TGTGCCAGCAGCCATCGGGGGTACATGAACACTGAAGCTTTCTTT. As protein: CASSHRGYMNTEAFF.

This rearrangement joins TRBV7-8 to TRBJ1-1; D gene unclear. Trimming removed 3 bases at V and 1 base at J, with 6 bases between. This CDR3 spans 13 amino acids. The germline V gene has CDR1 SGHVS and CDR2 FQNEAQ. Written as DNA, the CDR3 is TGTGCCAGCAGCTTTGTAGAGAACACTGAAGCTTTCTTT. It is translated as CASSFVENTEAFF.

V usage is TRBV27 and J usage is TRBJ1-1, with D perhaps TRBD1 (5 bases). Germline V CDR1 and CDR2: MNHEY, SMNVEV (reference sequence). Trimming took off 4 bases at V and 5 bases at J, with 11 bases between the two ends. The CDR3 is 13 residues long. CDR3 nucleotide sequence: TGTGCCAGCAGTTCCTATCGGGGGACTGAAGCTTTCTTT. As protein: CASSSYRGTEAFF.

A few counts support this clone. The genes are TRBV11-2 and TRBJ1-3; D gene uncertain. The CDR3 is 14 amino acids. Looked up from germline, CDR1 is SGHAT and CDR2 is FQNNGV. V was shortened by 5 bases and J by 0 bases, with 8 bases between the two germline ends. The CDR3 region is CASSPTGSGNTIYF. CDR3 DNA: TGTGCCAGCAGCCCCACGGGCTCTGGAAACACCATATATTTT. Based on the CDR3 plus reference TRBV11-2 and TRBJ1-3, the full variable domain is EAGVAQSPRYKIIEKRQSVAFWCNPISGHATLYWYQQILGQGPKLLIQFQNNGVVDDSQLPKDRFSAERLKGVDSTLKIQPAKLEDSAVYLCASSPTGSGNTIYFGEGSWLTVV.

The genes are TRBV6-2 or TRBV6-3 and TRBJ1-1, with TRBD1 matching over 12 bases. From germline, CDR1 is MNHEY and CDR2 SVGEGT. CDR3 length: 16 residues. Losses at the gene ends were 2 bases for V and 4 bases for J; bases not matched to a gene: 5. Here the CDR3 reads CASSYHRDRGLTEAFF. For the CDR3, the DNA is TGTGCCAGCAGTTACCATCGGGACAGGGGGCTCACTGAAGCTTTCTTT.

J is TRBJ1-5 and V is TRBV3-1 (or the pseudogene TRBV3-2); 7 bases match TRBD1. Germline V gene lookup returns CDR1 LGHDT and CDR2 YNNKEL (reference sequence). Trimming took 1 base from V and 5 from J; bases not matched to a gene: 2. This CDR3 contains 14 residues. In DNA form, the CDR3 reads TGTGCCAGCAGCCAAGGCACAGGGGATCAGCCCCAGCATTTT. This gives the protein CASSQGTGDQPQHF.

The CDR3 here is CASSLDTGGFTDTQYF. CDR3 sequence (DNA): TGTGCCAGCAGTTTGGATACAGGGGGTTTCACAGATACGCAGTATTTT. The chain couples TRBV28 to TRBJ2-3; the match to TRBD1 covers 8 bases. V trimming: 3 bases; J trimming: 2 bases; junction bases outside the gene matches: 7. The CDR3 length is 16 residues. The germline V gene has CDR1 MDHEN and CDR2 SYDVKM. The full variable domain, completed using reference TRBV28 and TRBJ2-3, is DVKVTQSSRYLVKRTGEKVFLECVQDMDHENMFWYRQDPGLGLRLIYFSYDVKMKEKGDIPEGYSVSREKKERFSLILESASTNQTSMYLCASSLDTGGFTDTQYFGPGTRLTVL.

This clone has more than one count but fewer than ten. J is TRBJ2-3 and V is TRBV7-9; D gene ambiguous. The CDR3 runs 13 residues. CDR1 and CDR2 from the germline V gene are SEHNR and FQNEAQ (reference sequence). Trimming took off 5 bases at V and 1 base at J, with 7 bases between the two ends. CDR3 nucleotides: TGTGCCAGCAGCCAAAGAGGCACAGATACGCAGTATTTT. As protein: CASSQRGTDTQYF.

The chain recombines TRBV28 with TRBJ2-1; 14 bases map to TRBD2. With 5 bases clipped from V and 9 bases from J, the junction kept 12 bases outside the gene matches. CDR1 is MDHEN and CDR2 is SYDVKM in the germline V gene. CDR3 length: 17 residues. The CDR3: CASSLFPGTSGRGEQFF. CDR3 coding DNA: TGTGCCAGCAGTCTGTTTCCCGGGACTAGCGGGAGAGGTGAGCAGTTCTTC.

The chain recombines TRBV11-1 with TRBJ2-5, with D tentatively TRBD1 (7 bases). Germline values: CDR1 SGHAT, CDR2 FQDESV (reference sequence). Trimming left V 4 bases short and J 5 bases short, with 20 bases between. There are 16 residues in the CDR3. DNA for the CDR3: TGTGCCAGCAGCTCCCTGGAGGGACAGCCAGGGGAGACCCAGTACTTC. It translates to CASSSLEGQPGETQYF.

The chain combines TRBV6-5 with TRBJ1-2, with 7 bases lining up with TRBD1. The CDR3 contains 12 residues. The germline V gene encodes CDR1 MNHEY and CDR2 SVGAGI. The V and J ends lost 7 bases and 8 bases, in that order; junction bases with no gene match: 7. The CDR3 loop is CASIQGGSGYTF. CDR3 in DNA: TGTGCCAGCATCCAAGGGGGCTCGGGCTACACCTTC.

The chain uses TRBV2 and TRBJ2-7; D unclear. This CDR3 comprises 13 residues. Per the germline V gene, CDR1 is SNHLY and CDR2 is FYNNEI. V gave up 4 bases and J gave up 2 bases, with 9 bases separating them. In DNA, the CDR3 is TGTGCCAGCAGTGCGCAGATCCCCTACGAGCAGTACTTC. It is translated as CASSAQIPYEQYF.